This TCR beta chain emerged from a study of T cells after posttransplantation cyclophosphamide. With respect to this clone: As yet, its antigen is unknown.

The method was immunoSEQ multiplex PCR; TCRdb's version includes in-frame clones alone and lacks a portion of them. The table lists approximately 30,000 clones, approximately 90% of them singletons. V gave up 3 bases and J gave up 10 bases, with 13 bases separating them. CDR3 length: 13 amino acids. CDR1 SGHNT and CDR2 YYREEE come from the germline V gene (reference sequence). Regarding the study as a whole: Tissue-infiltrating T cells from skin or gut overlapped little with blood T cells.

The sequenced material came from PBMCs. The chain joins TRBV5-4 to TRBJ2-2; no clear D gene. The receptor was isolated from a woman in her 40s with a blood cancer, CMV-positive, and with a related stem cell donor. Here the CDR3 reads CASSWIDIEELFF. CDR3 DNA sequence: TGTGCCAGCAGCTGGATCGACATCGAGGAGCTGTTTTTT.